The 6 T cell receptor beta chains in this list originate from one sample, sequenced in a study of prognosis after radiotherapy for stage I lung cancer. Amplification of the TCR beta CDR3 (from genomic DNA) was done by two-round multiplex PCR. Primers specific to each TRBV and TRBJ gene drove first-round PCR. TCRdb re-called the multiplex PCR reads through MiXCR, storing one row per CDR3 protein. The profile shows nearly 35,000 distinct CDR3 sequences, under 35% of them singletons. Sample: PBMCs, taken before or after stereotactic body radiation therapy (not recorded which). The receptors derive from a donor over 45 with non-small cell lung cancer.

By share, this clonotype counts as medium-sized. The chain has TRBV19 and TRBJ2-1; D remains unclear. V was cut by 2 bases and J by 3 bases, with 5 bases left in between. The CDR3 has 13 residues. CDR1 is LNHDA, CDR2 SQIVND, per germline (reference sequence). In nucleotides, the CDR3 is TGTGCCAGTAGTATAAATAGCTACAATGAGCAGTTCTTC. Protein product: CASSINSYNEQFF.

In this sample, this clonotype turned up a few times. This may stem from a read error, because a much larger clone lies one nucleotide away. The chain employs TRBV2 and TRBJ1-5; possibly TRBD1 for D (6 bases). The germline CDR1 and CDR2 sequences are SNHLY and FYNNEI. This CDR3 comprises 15 residues. The CDR3 region has the DNA TGTGCCCGCAGTCTCGGCAGGGGATACAATCAGCCCCAGCATTTT. Translated: CARSLGRGYNQPQHF. The variable domain in full, with the rest retrieved from reference TRBV2 and TRBJ1-5, is EPEVTQTPSHQVTQMGQEVILRCVPISNHLYFYWYRQILGQKVEFLVSFYNNEISEKSEIFDDQFSVERPDGSNFTLKIRSTKLEDSAMYFCARSLGRGYNQPQHFGDGTRLSIL.

At least ten counts were recorded for this clonotype. The J gene is TRBJ2-1, the V gene TRBV7-8; 7 bases line up with TRBD1. V lost 4 bases, J lost 11 bases, and 8 bases stayed unmatched. The CDR3 sequence is 13 residues long. The germline CDR1 and CDR2 sequences are SGHVS and FQNEAQ. The CDR3 DNA reads as TGTGCCAGCAGCTCTACCGGGACAGCGAAGCAGTTCTTC. Translated: CASSSTGTAKQFF.

This clonotype was recorded at least ten times. The V and J genes are TRBV7-9 and TRBJ1-1; TRBD1 matches 11 bases. The CDR3 totals 13 residues. CDR1 SEHNR and CDR2 FQNEAQ come from the germline V gene (reference sequence). The ends lost 1 base at V and 11 bases at J; junction bases unmatched: 3. The CDR3 protein is CASSLGDRGIAFF. CDR3 DNA sequence: TGTGCCAGCAGCTTAGGGGACAGGGGGATCGCTTTCTTT.

This clonotype was detected many times. The genes are TRBV20-1 and TRBJ1-1, with TRBD1 as a possible D gene (5 bases). The V gene's germline CDR1 is DFQATT and CDR2 SNEGSKA (reference sequence). The CDR3 is 13 residues long. Trimming took off 5 bases at V and 4 bases at J, with 14 bases between the two ends. CDR3 DNA: TGCAGTGCTCCACGGGGCGTTAGCACTGAAGCTTTCTTT. Translating it yields CSAPRGVSTEAFF.

This clonotype was seen only a few times. A far larger clone is just one base off, so this is likely a read error. The chain employs TRBV6-2 or TRBV6-3 and TRBJ2-7, with D possibly TRBD2 on 5 matching bases. Germline assignment: CDR1 MNHEY and CDR2 SVGEGT. Trimming stripped 5 bases from V and 9 bases from J, with 14 bases between. CDR3 length equals 12 residues. The CDR3 is CASSNEGHGQYF. In DNA, the CDR3 is TGTGCCAGCAGTAACGAGGGCCACGGGCAGTACTTC.